Presented here are 24 T cell receptor beta chains from one specimen sequenced in a study of T cells in Graves' hyperthyroidism and ophthalmopathy (dated by TCRdb to between 2018 and 2020). Library generation was performed with multiplex PCR. The sequencer was an Illumina HiSeq 2000. Amplification of TCR beta CDR3 regions was carried out from RNA transcripts. The first round of RT-PCR for the TCR CDR3 was performed with the HTBI primer set and the Qiagen OneStep RT-PCR kit. TCRdb reprocessing: public reads trimmed at Q25 with fastp, clones called with MiXCR, in-frame beta chains kept. Each entry is one CDR3 protein sequence, shown with its most common DNA and genes. This sample has a few hundred thousand distinct CDR3 sequences in its table, and about 15% of those were observed once. Around 55% of the sample is taken by the ten largest. The sequenced sample consisted of blood. The receptor set was obtained from a woman aged 60-70 years with Graves' ophthalmopathy.

V and J are TRBV29-1 and TRBJ2-7; D ambiguous. The CDR3 has 11 residues. Per the germline V gene, CDR1 is SQVTM and CDR2 is ANQGSEA. V was shortened by 4 bases and J by 5 bases, with 9 bases between the two germline ends. This CDR3 reads CSVGHFDEQYF. In DNA, the CDR3 is TGCAGCGTTGGACATTTCGACGAGCAGTACTTC.

The rearrangement uses TRBV27 and TRBJ2-7; TRBD2 aligns across 12 bases. The CDR3 contains 16 residues. The J segment lost 2 bases and the V segment lost 7 bases, leaving 9 bases of the junction unmatched. Germline CDR1 and CDR2: MNHEY and SMNVEV (reference sequence). Written as DNA, the CDR3 is TGTGCCAGCATGGTAGGGGCTAGCGGGAGGGCCTACGAGCAGTACTTC. Amino acid sequence: CASMVGASGRAYEQYF.

In this sample, this clonotype turned up many times. V is TRBV11-2 and J is TRBJ1-1; no definite D call. This CDR3 has 15 amino acids. Trimming removed 0 bases at V and 4 bases at J, with 12 bases between. Germline V gene data show CDR1 as SGHAT and CDR2 as FQNNGV. CDR3 sequence reads: CASSLDPQPVTEAFF. Here the CDR3 DNA reads TGTGCCAGCAGCTTAGATCCGCAACCGGTCACTGAAGCTTTCTTT.

Of note for this clonotype: Since a much larger clone is just one base distant, this may be a read error. This CDR3 is CASSYSEWTSGPYQGTQYF. For the CDR3, the DNA is TGTGCCAGCAGTTACTCCGAGTGGACTAGCGGGCCGTACCAAGGGACCCAGTACTTC. This chain joins TRBV6-4 and TRBJ2-5; 11 nucleotides agree with TRBD2. Germline V CDR1 and CDR2: MRHNA, SNTAGT. The CDR3 has 19 amino acids.

Turning to this clonotype: A much larger clone sits a single nucleotide away, making a read error possible. The V gene is TRBV20-1, the J gene TRBJ1-3; D not resolved. This CDR3 has 13 amino acids. Germline values: CDR1 DFQATT, CDR2 SNEGSKA (reference sequence). The CDR3 is CGVQAVSGNTIYF. CDR3 sequence (DNA): TGCGGTGTTCAGGCCGTCTCTGGAAACACCATATATTTT.

Notes on this clonotype: A much larger clone lies a single base off, so this may be a read error. The V gene is TRBV12-3 or TRBV12-4, the J gene TRBJ2-7, with no clear D. The CDR3 is made up of 13 amino acids. The CDR3, as DNA: TGTGCCAGCGGTTTCGGCAGGAGCTACGAGCAGTACTTC. Its translation: CASGFGRSYEQYF.

The table lists this clonotype with a few counts. The rearrangement joins TRBV14 to TRBJ2-1; no clear D. Germline CDR1 and CDR2: SGHDN and FVKESK. The CDR3 has 12 residues. Trimming removed 3 bases from V and 2 bases from J, with 2 bases in between. CDR3 nucleotide sequence: TGTGCCAGCAGCCACGCCTACAATGAGCAGTTCTTC. It is translated as CASSHAYNEQFF.

A word on this clonotype: Just one base apart from a much larger clone, this may be a read error. V gene TRBV6-2 or TRBV6-3 combines with J gene TRBJ1-5; 8 bases map to TRBD1. CDR1 and CDR2 from the germline V gene are MNHEY and SVGEGT. The CDR3 runs to 13 residues. CDR3 DNA: TGTGCCAGCCTGACAGGGGACAATCAGCCCCTGCATTTT. Protein: CASLTGDNQPLHF.

At least ten counts were recorded for this clonotype. The chain couples TRBV29-1 to TRBJ1-2; unclear D gene. V lost 3 bases and J 9 bases, leaving 17 bases between the germline ends. CDR1 is SQVTM and CDR2 is ANQGSEA in the germline V gene. The CDR3 has 13 amino acids. CDR3 nucleotide sequence: TGCAGCGTTGATTCTGAGGGAGTAGTCCGCTACACCTTC. This translates into CSVDSEGVVRYTF.

The chain links TRBV10-3 to TRBJ2-5; no reliable D call. Germline lookup yields CDR1 ENHRY and CDR2 SYGVKD. The CDR3 sequence is 13 residues long. Trimming cost V 0 bases and J 5 bases, with 7 bases left between them. CDR3: CAISESMGETQYF. In DNA form, the CDR3 reads TGTGCCATCAGTGAGTCGATGGGGGAGACCCAGTACTTC.

In its sample, this clonotype was seen many times. This chain connects TRBV20-1 to TRBJ2-3, with D possibly matching TRBD2 (6 bases). The V gene lost 0 bases and the J gene lost 1 base, with 11 bases spanning the gap. The CDR3 length is 15 residues. CDR1 is DFQATT and CDR2 is SNEGSKA in the germline V gene (reference sequence). The CDR3 loop is CSAREGGGGTDTQYF. The CDR3 DNA reads TGCAGTGCTAGAGAAGGAGGCGGGGGCACAGATACGCAGTATTTT.

This clonotype appeared many times. Here the CDR3 reads CASRDIGGSPGELFF. The CDR3 DNA reads TGTGCCAGCAGGGATATAGGGGGGTCCCCCGGGGAGCTGTTTTTT. The chain is built from TRBV7-3 and TRBJ2-2; the D call may be TRBD1 or TRBD2 (6 bases each). CDR3 length: 15 residues. CDR1 is SGHTA, CDR2 FQGTGA, per germline. Trimming took 6 bases from V and 6 from J, leaving 17 bases between them.

This clonotype was counted between two and nine times. The chain is built from TRBV28 and TRBJ1-2; 8 nucleotides line up with TRBD1. J lost 8 bases, V lost 5 bases, and 10 bases had no gene match. The germline gives CDR1 MDHEN, CDR2 SYDVKM. The CDR3 length is 14 residues. The CDR3 loop reads CASSLGTGGAGYTF. The CDR3 DNA is TGTGCCAGCAGTCTGGGGACAGGTGGCGCGGGCTACACCTTC.

The sample holds many counts of this clonotype. The genes are TRBV20-1 and TRBJ1-4; 10 bases are a match to TRBD1. Germline V gene data show CDR1 as DFQATT and CDR2 as SNEGSKA (reference sequence). Germline trimming cut 6 bases from V and 8 bases from J; bases unmatched to any gene: 6. The CDR3 is 13 amino acids. The CDR3 region is CSAPGQGSEKLFF. CDR3 nucleotide sequence: TGCAGTGCCCCGGGACAGGGGAGCGAAAAACTGTTTTTT.

To note about this clonotype: The CDR3 ends on some other residue instead of the conserved phenylalanine or tryptophan, so this is likely a read error. The chain is built from TRBV7-9 and TRBJ2-3; D is uncertain. This CDR3 is 13 amino acids long. V dropped 5 bases and J dropped 0 bases, with 6 bases sitting between them. CDR1 SEHNR and CDR2 FQNEAQ come from the germline V gene (reference sequence). Here the CDR3 reads CASSPLSTDTQYS. The CDR3 DNA is TGTGCCAGCAGCCCCCTAAGCACAGATACGCAGTATTCT.

This clonotype has just a few counts. This chain joins TRBV5-1 and TRBJ1-2; 9 bases map to TRBD1. Trimming removed 2 bases from V and 4 bases from J; junction bases left unmatched: 12. CDR3 length: 17 residues. Germline V gene sequence: CDR1 SGHRS, CDR2 YFSETQ. DNA for the CDR3: TGCGCCAGCAGCTTCGGGACAGGGTTGGGGCTAGGCTATGGCTACACCTTC. Translating gives CASSFGTGLGLGYGYTF. The entire variable domain, with the rest obtained from reference TRBV5-1 and TRBJ1-2, is as follows: KAGVTQTPRYLIKTRGQQVTLSCSPISGHRSVSWYQQTPGQGLQFLFEYFSETQRNKGNFPGRFSGRQFSNSRSEMNVSTLELGDSALYLCASSFGTGLGLGYGYTFGSGTRLTVV.

This clonotype was observed many times. V is TRBV6-1 and J is TRBJ2-1; D is perhaps TRBD1 (5 bases). The CDR3 runs 15 residues. V gave up 4 bases and J gave up 0 bases, with 10 bases separating them. Germline V gene lookup returns CDR1 MNHNS and CDR2 SASEGT. CDR3 coding DNA: TGTGCCAGCAGTGTGGGGCAGTACTCCTACAATGAGCAGTTCTTC. Amino acids: CASSVGQYSYNEQFF.

The chain recombines TRBV12-3 or TRBV12-4 with TRBJ2-7, with 7 bases that match TRBD1. The ends lost 0 bases at V and 2 bases at J; junction bases unmatched: 4. CDR3 length equals 15 residues. Here the CDR3 reads CASSLALQGAYEQYF. The CDR3 DNA reads as TGTGCCAGCAGTTTAGCGCTTCAGGGGGCCTACGAGCAGTACTTC.

Remarks on this clonotype: One base away lies a much larger clone, so this may be a sequencing read error. V gene TRBV7-9 combines with J gene TRBJ1-1; D is ambiguous. The CDR3 has 12 residues. Looked up from germline, CDR1 is SEHNR and CDR2 is FQNEAQ (reference sequence). The CDR3 nucleotides read TGTGCCAGTACCAGAGCAAACACTGAAGCTTCCTTT. Translating gives CASTRANTEASF.

The rearrangement uses TRBV9 and TRBJ1-5; no firm D call. V lost 0 bases and J 0 bases, leaving 7 bases between the germline ends. The CDR3 runs 15 residues. CDR1 is SGDLS, CDR2 YYNGEE, per germline. The CDR3: CASSVVMNSNQPQHF. The CDR3 bases are TGTGCCAGCAGCGTAGTCATGAATAGCAATCAGCCCCAGCATTTT.

To note about this clonotype: A read error may explain this, as a much larger clone is one base away. The chain combines TRBV11-2 with TRBJ2-7; 7 bases align to TRBD1. This CDR3 spans 16 amino acids. Germline CDR1 reads SGHAT; CDR2 reads FQNNGV. The CDR3 nucleotides read TGTACCAGCAGCTTAGATGGCAGGGGGATCTCCTACGAGCAGTACTTC. This translates into CTSSLDGRGISYEQYF.

In its sample, this clonotype was seen a few times. This rearrangement joins TRBV28 to TRBJ1-2; 11 nucleotides match TRBD1. V lost 4 bases to trimming and J lost 3 bases; unmatched junction nucleotides: 10. Germline CDR1 MDHEN, CDR2 SYDVKM. The CDR3 is 17 amino acids. The CDR3 spells CASSSAGQGALHYGYTF. CDR3 coding DNA: TGTGCCAGCAGTTCGGCCGGACAGGGGGCGCTCCACTATGGCTACACCTTC.

The table lists this clonotype with many counts. The chain has TRBV7-6 and TRBJ2-3, with 8 nucleotides matching TRBD2. Germline CDR1 is SGHVS and CDR2 is FNYEAQ. The CDR3 has 16 amino acids. Unmatched junction bases numbered 14, after V lost 5 bases and J lost 7 bases. The CDR3 sequence is CASSPPLAGTTYTQYF. The CDR3 DNA reads TGTGCCAGCAGCCCCCCATTAGCGGGGACGACCTATACGCAGTATTTT.

Ten or more counts support this clonotype. The rearrangement links TRBV5-6 to TRBJ1-6; unclear D gene. Germline CDR1 reads SGHDT; CDR2 reads YYEEEE. V shed 4 bases and J shed 6 bases, with 17 bases lying between them. This CDR3 spans 16 amino acids. This CDR3 is CASSELGRAVNSPLHF. CDR3 DNA: TGTGCCAGCAGCGAACTCGGACGGGCCGTTAATTCACCCCTCCACTTT. Supplemented by reference TRBV5-6 and TRBJ1-6, the full variable domain reads DAGVTQSPTHLIKTRGQQVTLRCSPKSGHDTVSWYQQALGQGPQFIFQYYEEEERQRGNFPDRFSGHQFPNYSSELNVNALLLGDSALYLCASSELGRAVNSPLHFGNGTRLTVT.